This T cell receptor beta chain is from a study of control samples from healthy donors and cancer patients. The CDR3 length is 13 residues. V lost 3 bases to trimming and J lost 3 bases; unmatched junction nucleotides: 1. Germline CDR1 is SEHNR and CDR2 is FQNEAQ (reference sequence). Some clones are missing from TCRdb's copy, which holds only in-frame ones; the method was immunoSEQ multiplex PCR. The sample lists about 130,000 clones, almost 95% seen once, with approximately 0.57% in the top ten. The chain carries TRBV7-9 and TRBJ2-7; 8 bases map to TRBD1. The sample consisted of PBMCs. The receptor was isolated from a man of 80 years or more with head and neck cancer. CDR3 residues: CASSLTGDYEQYF. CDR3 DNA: TGTGCCAGCAGCTTGACAGGGGACTACGAGCAGTACTTC. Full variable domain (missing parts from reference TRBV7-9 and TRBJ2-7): DTGVSQNPRHKITKRGQNVTFRCDPISEHNRLYWYRQTLGQGPEFLTYFQNEAQLEKSRLLSDRFSAERPKGSFSTLEIQRTEQGDSAMYLCASSLTGDYEQYFGPGTRLTVT.